A selection of T cell receptor beta chains follows, all from one sample in a study of post-analysis software for immune sequencing data. TCRdb reprocessed the PCR reads via MiXCR and lists one record per CDR3 protein. The data contain approximately 730,000 distinct CDR3 sequences, less than 35% of them singletons. Sequenced input: blood. These receptors originate from a girl aged 5-17 years with multiple sclerosis. CDR3s leave out the opening cysteine and the closing phenylalanine or tryptophan.

V	J	CDR3
TRBV4-3	TRBJ2-1	ASSQEISGGYNEQF
TRBV6-6	TRBJ1-1	ASMDRQGVTEAF
TRBV20-1	TRBJ1-1	SARRRLNTEAF
TRBV6-2/TRBV6-3	TRBJ2-6	ASSRLGQRISGANVLT
TRBV12-3/TRBV12-4	TRBJ2-6	ASSGQSGANVLT
TRBV12-3/TRBV12-4	TRBJ2-7	ASSVGTEGYEQY
TRBV12-3/TRBV12-4	TRBJ2-4	ASSPAGDLAKNIQY
TRBV16	TRBJ1-5	ASSQSPQGSGNQPQH
TRBV28	TRBJ2-5	ASRPGPSQGQETQY
TRBV7-9	TRBJ2-1	ASSDEINEQF
TRBV3-1	TRBJ1-2	ACSRVDGFNYGYT
TRBV7-9	NA	ASSTSGSYNEQY
TRBV15	TRBJ1-2	ATSRSRSSPYGYT
TRBV11-2	TRBJ2-1	ASHPSGLPGSEQF
TRBV27	TRBJ2-5	ASSFTSSRGETQY
TRBV2	TRBJ1-1	ASTLDRDDEAF
TRBV28	TRBJ1-2	ASCTTNYGYT
TRBV29-1	TRBJ1-2	SVDSINYGYT
TRBV15	TRBJ2-7	ATSRDLRERGGTSSYEQY
TRBV7-6	TRBJ2-5	ASSCGLASETQY
TRBV9	TRBJ2-1	ASSGGRVNEQF
TRBV7-2	TRBJ2-7	ASSHSGRGRGEQY
TRBV20-1	TRBJ2-5	SAPLAGGLQETQY
TRBV10-3	TRBJ1-2	AISGQGGNGYT
TRBV3-1	TRBJ2-3	ASSQANTDTQY
TRBV12-3/TRBV12-4	TRBJ1-2	ASSLILGLERAGYT
TRBV18	TRBJ1-6	ASSPTNRQSNSPLH
TRBV10-3	NA	AISGRLAAGGGEQY
TRBV28	TRBJ2-5	ASSPDRRQETQY
TRBV7-9	TRBJ2-1	ASSLLPEQF
TRBV5-1	TRBJ2-1	ASSPDISNEQF
TRBV28	TRBJ2-5	ASSPLPGVQETQY
TRBV7-6	TRBJ2-1	ASSLSGTEQF
TRBV18	TRBJ1-2	ASSPGGLLYGYT
TRBV10-2	TRBJ2-7	ASSESSADWAYEQY
TRBV7-2	TRBJ2-3	ASSLGRRGGLY
TRBV27	TRBJ1-2	ASSSSGNSANYGYT
TRBV6-2/TRBV6-3	TRBJ2-6	AISTRQGLAGRSGANVLT
TRBV20-1	TRBJ1-6	SARVRGTSSPLH
TRBV7-9	NA	ASSAPGLPDSYEQY
TRBV6-5	TRBJ1-4	ASNLRVGSEKLF
TRBV3-1	TRBJ1-2	ASSPIFKGDGYT
TRBV2	TRBJ2-5	ASSDGVLAGSETQY
TRBV7-9	TRBJ2-1	ALDSDYNEQF
TRBV5-6	TRBJ1-1	ASALGASTEAF
TRBV4-3	TRBJ1-2	ASSQDLRSPYGYT
TRBV3-1	TRBJ2-5	ASSQGAFEETQY
TRBV5-1	TRBJ2-1	ASSSFPSGGSSYNEQF
TRBV20-1	TRBJ2-7	SASPSGALTYEQY
TRBV7-2	TRBJ2-5	ASSPQPGSQETQY
TRBV7-9	TRBJ2-3	ASSTYSGISTDTQY
TRBV5-1	TRBJ2-1	ASSTGGLAGVYNEQF
TRBV7-2	TRBJ2-3	ASSFSFVGQISTDTQY
TRBV14	TRBJ2-1	ASSHTIQRGQSYNEQF
TRBV20-1	TRBJ2-1	SAAGARGYNEQF
TRBV12-3/TRBV12-4	TRBJ2-3	ASSLRGAIDTQY
TRBV10-3	TRBJ2-1	AIRTGPYNEQF
TRBV20-1	TRBJ1-6	SPRAPGQGTSTLH
TRBV12-3/TRBV12-4	TRBJ2-7	ASSPGLAGGRQY
TRBV9	TRBJ2-1	ASSPRGRNEQF